The rows below give T cell receptor beta chains drawn from one sample of a study of molecular identifiers for immune sequencing clone quantification. TCRdb re-analysed the PCR reads in MiXCR, keeping a single row per CDR3 protein. The profile covers 80,000 to 100,000 distinct CDR3 sequences, with 20% to 25% appearing a single time and 0.85% to 0.95% taken by the ten largest. The specimen was naive CD8+ T cells from blood, with Jurkat cell RNA spiked in. The receptors shown here come from a human donor in good health. Some libraries in this study had Jurkat cell RNA spiked in. Each CDR3 is given with its conserved first and last residue. A D gene is named only where the DNA matches it firmly. Size tells how often a clone was seen (once, few, many) or the class of an expanded clone, and some rows leave it out.

J	V	D	size	DNA	CDR3
TRBJ2-7	TRBV28	TRBD2	many	TGTGCCAGCAGTCAACCCTCTAGCGGGGGTACGTACGAGCAGTACTTC	CASSQPSSGGTYEQYF
TRBJ1-5	TRBV20-1	TRBD1	many	TGCAGTGCTACCCAGGGGGCCTCAAGCTATAGCAATCAGCCCCAGCATTTT	CSATQGASSYSNQPQHF
TRBJ2-7	TRBV27	TRBD2	NA	TGTGCCAGCGGCCTAGCGGGCTCCTACGAGCAGTACTTC	CASGLAGSYEQYF
TRBJ1-1	TRBV13	NA	many	TGTGCCAGCACAGACCGGGGTACTGAAGCTTTCTTT	CASTDRGTEAFF
TRBJ2-7	TRBV13	NA	few	TGTGCCAGCAGCGCGCACGAGGTCTCCTACGAGCAGTACTTC	CASSAHEVSYEQYF
TRBJ2-1	TRBV19	NA	NA	TGTGCCAGTTCGGACAGCTCCTACAATGAGCAGTTCTTC	CASSDSSYNEQFF
TRBJ2-7	TRBV27	TRBD1	many	TGTGCCAGCAGTTTATATGGCGGGACAGGGGTAGAGCAGTACTTC	CASSLYGGTGVEQYF
TRBJ2-7	TRBV10-3	NA	many	TGTGCCATCAGTGAGTCGATTGCGGGGACCTACGAGCAGTACTTC	CAISESIAGTYEQYF
TRBJ2-3	TRBV28	NA	many	TGTGCCAGCAGTTTAGGAGCAGTGAGCACAGATACGCAGTATTTT	CASSLGAVSTDTQYF
TRBJ2-3	TRBV5-4	NA	many	TGTGCCAGCAGCTTGGGCAGCCCAGATACGCAGTATTTT	CASSLGSPDTQYF
TRBJ2-1	TRBV6-2/TRBV6-3	NA	NA	TGTGCCAGCCGCGGCGGGCACCATGCGCCGTTCTTC	CASRGGHHAPFF
TRBJ2-3	TRBV2	TRBD2	NA	TGTGCCAGCAGTGTTATCGGGAGCGGGAGGGCCTTACTTAGCAAAGATACGCAGTATTTT	CASSVIGSGRALLSKDTQYF
TRBJ2-5	TRBV6-5	TRBD2	few	TGTGCCAGCAGCTCCGAGACTAGCGGGAGGGCCGTAGAGACCCAGTACTTC	CASSSETSGRAVETQYF